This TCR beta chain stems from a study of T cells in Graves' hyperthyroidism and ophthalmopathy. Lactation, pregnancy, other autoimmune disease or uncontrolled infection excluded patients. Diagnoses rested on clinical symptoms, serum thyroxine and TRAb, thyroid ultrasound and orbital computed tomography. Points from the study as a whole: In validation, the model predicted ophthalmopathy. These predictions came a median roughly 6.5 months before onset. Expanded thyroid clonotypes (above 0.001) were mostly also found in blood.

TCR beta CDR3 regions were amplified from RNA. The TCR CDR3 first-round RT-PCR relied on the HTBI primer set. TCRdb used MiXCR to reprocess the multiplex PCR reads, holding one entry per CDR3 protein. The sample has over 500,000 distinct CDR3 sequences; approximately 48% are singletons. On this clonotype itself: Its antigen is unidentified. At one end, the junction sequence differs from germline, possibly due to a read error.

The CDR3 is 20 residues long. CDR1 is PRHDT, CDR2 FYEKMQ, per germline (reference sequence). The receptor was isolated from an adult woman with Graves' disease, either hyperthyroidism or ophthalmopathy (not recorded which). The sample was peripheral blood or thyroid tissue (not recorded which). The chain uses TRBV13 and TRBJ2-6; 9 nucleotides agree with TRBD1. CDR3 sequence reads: CASSLGPLGQGLPGANALTF. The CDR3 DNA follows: TGTGCCAGCAGCTTAGGTCCATTGGGACAGGGCTTGCCTGGGGCCAACGCCCTGACTTTC.